The TCR beta chain described here comes from a study of regulatory T cells in long-lasting Graves disease. This clonotype appeared many times. No antigen is known for it. Germline values: CDR1 MDHEN, CDR2 SYDVKM. This CDR3 has 17 amino acids. V trimming: 5 bases; J trimming: 4 bases; junction bases outside the gene matches: 11. TCR beta libraries were built with iRepertoire HTBI primers and Arm-PCR of CDR3 regions. TCRdb recomputed calls from the multiplex PCR reads with MiXCR, one row per CDR3 protein. This table holds about 620,000 distinct CDR3 sequences, roughly 16% found once. Whole-study findings and limits: The sample size was small, and this may have reduced accuracy.

Time point: newly diagnosed GD, antithyroid drugs for less than 3 months. The TCR library used RNA extracted from PBMCs. Peripheral blood, approximately 9 milliliters of it, was drawn into EDTA tubes. These same data were also listed under a study on T cells in Graves' hyperthyroidism and ophthalmopathy. That source adds: Clinical symptoms, serum thyroxine and TRAb, thyroid ultrasound and orbital computed tomography together formed the diagnostic basis. Researchers found most expanded thyroid clonotypes above 0.001 in blood as well.

This sample comprised peripheral blood mononuclear cells (PBMCs), obtained at new diagnosis, from a patient treated with antithyroid drugs. J is TRBJ2-3 and V is TRBV28; 11 bases are shared with TRBD1. The source of this sequence is a woman aged 30 to 39 with Graves disease. Written as DNA, the CDR3 is TGTGCCAGCAGTCCCGCCTTGGGACAGGGGGTGCCAGATACGCAGTATTTT. Its protein is CASSPALGQGVPDTQYF.